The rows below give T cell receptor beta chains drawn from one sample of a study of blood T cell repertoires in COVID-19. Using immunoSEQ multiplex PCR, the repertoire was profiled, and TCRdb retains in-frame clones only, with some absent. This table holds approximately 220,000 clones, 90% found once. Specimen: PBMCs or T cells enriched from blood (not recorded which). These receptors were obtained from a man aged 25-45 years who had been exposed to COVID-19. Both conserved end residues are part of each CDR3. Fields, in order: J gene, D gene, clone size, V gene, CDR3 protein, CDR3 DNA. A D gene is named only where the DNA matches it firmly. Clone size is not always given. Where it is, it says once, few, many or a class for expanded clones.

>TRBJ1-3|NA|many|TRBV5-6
CASSPVAPSGNTIYF
TGTGCCAGCAGCCCAGTCGCCCCCTCTGGAAACACCATATATTTT
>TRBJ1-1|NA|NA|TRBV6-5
CASRSAGAGTEAFF
TGTGCCAGCAGGTCTGCAGGGGCGGGTACTGAAGCTTTCTTT
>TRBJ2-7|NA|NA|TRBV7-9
CASSLGSGLEQYF
TGTGCCAGCAGCTTAGGGTCGGGTTTAGAGCAGTACTTC
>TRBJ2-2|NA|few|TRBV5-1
CASRIAASNTGELFF
TGCGCCAGCAGGATAGCGGCTTCGAACACCGGGGAGCTGTTTTTT
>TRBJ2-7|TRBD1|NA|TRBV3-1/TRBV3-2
CASTSGQASYEQYF
TGTGCCAGCACCTCAGGACAGGCCTCCTACGAGCAGTACTTC
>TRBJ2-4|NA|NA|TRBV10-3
CAISESNLGPRHIQYF
TGTGCCATCAGTGAGTCGAACTTAGGTCCGAGGCACATTCAGTACTTC
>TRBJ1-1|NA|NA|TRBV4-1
CASSQETAGLGEAFF
TGCGCCAGCAGCCAAGAGACAGCAGGGCTCGGTGAAGCTTTCTTT
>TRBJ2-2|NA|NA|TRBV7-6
CASTQNQGQNTGELFF
TGTGCCAGCACCCAAAACCAGGGACAGAACACCGGGGAGCTGTTTTTT
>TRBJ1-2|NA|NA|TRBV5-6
CASSPSPREHYGYTF
TGTGCCAGCAGCCCATCCCCGCGAGAGCACTATGGCTACACCTTC
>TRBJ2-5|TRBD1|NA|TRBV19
CASSIDYGTGEETQYF
TGTGCCAGTAGTATAGATTATGGGACAGGGGAAGAGACCCAGTACTTC
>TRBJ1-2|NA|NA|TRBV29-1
CSVVAYGSVHQTF
NA
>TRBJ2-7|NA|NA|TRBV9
CASSPRGAGNYEQYF
TGTGCCAGCAGCCCCCGGGGGGCGGGTAACTACGAGCAGTACTTC
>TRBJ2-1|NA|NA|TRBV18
CASSPRRDGHRSSYNEQFF
TGTGCCAGCTCACCACGGAGGGATGGCCATAGGAGCTCCTACAATGAGCAGTTCTTC
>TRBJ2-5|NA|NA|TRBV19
CAINRVGKTQYF
TGTGCCATTAACAGGGTCGGGAAGACCCAGTACTTC
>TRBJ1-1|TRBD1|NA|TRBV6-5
CASSSFYRGDTEAFF
TGTGCCAGCAGTAGTTTTTACAGGGGGGACACTGAAGCTTTCTTT
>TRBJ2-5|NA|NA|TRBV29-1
CSVKSGASSQETQYF
TGCAGCGTTAAATCAGGGGCATCGTCTCAAGAGACCCAGTACTTC
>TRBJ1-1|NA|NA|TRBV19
CASSIVSFEGSAENTEAFF
TGTGCCAGTAGTATAGTAAGTTTCGAGGGTTCGGCCGAGAACACTGAAGCTTTCTTT
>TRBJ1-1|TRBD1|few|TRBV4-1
CASSRQTGDPEAFF
TGCGCCAGCAGCCGACAGACAGGGGACCCTGAAGCTTTCTTT
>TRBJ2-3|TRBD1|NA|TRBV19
CASRQGARGTDTQYF
TGTGCCAGTAGACAGGGGGCGCGGGGCACAGATACGCAGTATTTT
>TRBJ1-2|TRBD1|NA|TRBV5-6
CASSLGGRDYGYTF
TGTGCCAGCAGCTTAGGGGGCAGAGACTATGGCTACACCTTC
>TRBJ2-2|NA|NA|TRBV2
CASLFLLRGHRPGELFF
TGTGCCAGCCTTTTTCTACTTCGTGGACACCGACCCGGGGAGCTGTTTTTT
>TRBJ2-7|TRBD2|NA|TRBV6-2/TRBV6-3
CASSYSRGLLRGEGIYEQYF
TGTGCCAGCAGTTACTCGAGAGGTTTATTACGGGGGGAAGGGATCTACGAGCAGTACTTC
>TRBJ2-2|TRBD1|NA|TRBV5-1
CASSPQQGVSGELFF
TGCGCCAGCAGCCCCCAACAGGGGGTGAGCGGGGAGCTGTTTTTT
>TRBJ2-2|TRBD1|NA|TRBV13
CASSPPTGGFNTGELFF
TGTGCCAGCAGCCCTCCCACAGGGGGCTTTAACACCGGGGAGCTGTTTTTT
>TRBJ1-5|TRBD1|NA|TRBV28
CASSAWTGNSNQPQHF
TGTGCCAGCAGTGCCTGGACAGGGAATAGCAATCAGCCCCAGCATTTT
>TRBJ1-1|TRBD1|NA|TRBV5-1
CASSPRGPGQMNTEAFF
TGCGCCAGCAGCCCCCGGGGCCCGGGACAGATGAACACTGAAGCTTTCTTT
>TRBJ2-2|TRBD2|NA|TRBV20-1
CSASTGTSGVTGELFF
TGCAGTGCAAGTACCGGGACTAGCGGGGTAACCGGGGAGCTGTTTTTT
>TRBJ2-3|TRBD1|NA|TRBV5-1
CASTNRGRTDTQYF
TGCGCCAGTACAAACAGGGGTAGGACAGATACGCAGTATTTT
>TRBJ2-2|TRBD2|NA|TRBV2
CASRNPYEAGVNTGELFF
TGTGCCAGCAGAAACCCATATGAGGCGGGGGTGAACACCGGGGAGCTGTTTTTT
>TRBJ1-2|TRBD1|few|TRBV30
CAWSAQGFYGYTF
TGTGCCTGGAGTGCACAGGGGTTCTATGGCTACACCTTC
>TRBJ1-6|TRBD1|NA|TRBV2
CASSGGVGQNNSPLHF
TGTGCCAGCAGTGGGGGTGTGGGACAGAATAATTCACCCCTCCACTTT
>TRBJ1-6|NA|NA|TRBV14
CASSPGGYNSPLHF
TGTGCCAGCAGCCCCGGGGGCTATAATTCACCCCTCCACTTT
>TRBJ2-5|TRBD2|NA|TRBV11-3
CASSFGGVQETQYF
TGTGCCAGCAGCTTTGGGGGGGTCCAAGAGACCCAGTACTTC
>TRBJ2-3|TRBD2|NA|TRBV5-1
CASWASGGPDTQYF
TGCGCCAGCTGGGCTAGCGGGGGTCCAGATACGCAGTATTTT
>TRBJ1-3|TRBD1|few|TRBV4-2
CASSQDGGTGGRNTIYF
TGTGCCAGCAGCCAAGATGGGGGGACAGGGGGGAGAAACACCATATATTTT
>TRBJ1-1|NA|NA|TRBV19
CASSIQGRGTEAFF
TGTGCCAGTAGTATTCAGGGAAGGGGGACTGAAGCTTTCTTT
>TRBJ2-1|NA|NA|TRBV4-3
CASSPNRLVRGRNEQFF
TGCGCCAGCAGCCCAAATCGACTAGTACGAGGTCGCAATGAGCAGTTCTTC
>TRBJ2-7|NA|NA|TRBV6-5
CASSWGGGEQYF
TGTGCCAGCAGTTGGGGGGGCGGCGAGCAGTACTTC
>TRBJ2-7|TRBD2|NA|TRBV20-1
CSASAGTSGGAGFEQYF
TGCAGTGCTAGTGCCGGGACTAGCGGGGGGGCCGGTTTCGAGCAGTACTTC
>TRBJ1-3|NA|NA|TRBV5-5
CASSFQGSSGNTIYF
TGTGCCAGCAGCTTCCAGGGTAGCTCTGGAAACACCATATATTTT
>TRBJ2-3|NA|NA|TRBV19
CASSDPGSTDTQYF
TGTGCCAGTAGTGATCCAGGTAGCACAGATACGCAGTATTTT
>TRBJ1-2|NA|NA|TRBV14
CASSQERRGGFYGYTF
TGTGCCAGCAGCCAAGAACGAAGGGGCGGATTCTATGGCTACACCTTC
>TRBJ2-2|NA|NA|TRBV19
CASSMTVTIDLNTGELFF
TGTGCCAGTAGCATGACAGTGACCATCGACCTCAACACCGGGGAGCTGTTTTTT
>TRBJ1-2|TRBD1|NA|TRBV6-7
CASSYLPGQPTGGYTF
TGTGCCAGCAGTTACTTACCGGGACAGCCGACTGGGGGCTACACCTTC
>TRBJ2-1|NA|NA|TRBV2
CASSGVHRGEQFF
TGTGCCAGCAGCGGAGTCCACCGGGGTGAGCAGTTCTTC